The next 6 T cell receptor beta chains were all read from a single sample in a study of shared clonotypes between healthy human individuals. The repertoire was sequenced with immunoSEQ multiplex PCR; TCRdb's copy has only in-frame clones and lacks some. This table has some 2.4 million clones, approximately 93% appearing once. The sequenced material came from naive CD4+ T cells from PBMCs. Subset given: CD45RA+ positively selected. The source is a man between 18 and 29 years old in good health. Some clones in this sample may be carry-over from other donors' samples.

This chain links TRBV4-1 with TRBJ2-1, with no clear D. Germline-derived CDR1 and CDR2 are MGHRA and YSYEKL. V lost 1 base and J 4 bases, leaving 11 bases between the germline ends. The CDR3 loop spans 15 amino acids. The CDR3: CASSQVQTRYNEQFF. For the CDR3, the DNA is TGCGCCAGCAGCCAAGTTCAAACGCGGTACAATGAGCAGTTCTTC.

CDR3 bases: TGTGCCAGCAGTGAAGCGAGAACTGAAGCTTTCTTT. Its protein product is CASSEARTEAFF. The rearrangement joins TRBV2 to TRBJ1-1; D is uncertain. The CDR3 is made up of 12 amino acids. V lost 0 bases to trimming and J lost 5 bases, with 4 bases between them. Per germline, CDR1 SNHLY and CDR2 FYNNEI.

This clone was counted a single time. The V call is TRBV27, the J call TRBJ2-7; 7 nucleotides agree with TRBD1. The V gene's germline CDR1 is MNHEY and CDR2 SMNVEV (reference sequence). V lost 1 base, J lost 0 bases, and 9 bases stayed unmatched. This CDR3 has 17 amino acids. In nucleotides, the CDR3 is TGTGCCAGCAGTTTATTTTATATGGGACAGCCCTCCTACGAGCAGTACTTC. It translates to CASSLFYMGQPSYEQYF.

V gene TRBV29-1 combines with J gene TRBJ2-3; D is perhaps TRBD2 (6 bases). This CDR3 has 14 amino acids. Germline lookup yields CDR1 SQVTM and CDR2 ANQGSEA. Deletions cut 7 bases from V and 6 bases from J, with 20 bases between. CDR3 protein: CSAYGTSRLDTQYF. In nucleotides, the CDR3 is TGCAGCGCCTACGGGACTTCCCGACTGGATACGCAGTATTTT.

The CDR3 here is CASSQFSGTHQETQYF. The CDR3 nucleotides are TGTGCCAGCAGCCAATTTAGCGGGACGCATCAAGAGACCCAGTACTTC. The J gene is TRBJ2-5, the V gene TRBV5-5, with TRBD2 matching over 8 bases. CDR1 is SGHKS, CDR2 YYEKEE, per germline (reference sequence). This CDR3 is built from 16 residues. V dropped 4 bases and J dropped 2; count of bases not matched to a gene: 10.

This clone was seen a single time. This rearrangement joins TRBV19 to TRBJ2-7, with 9 bases lining up with TRBD1. Germline-derived CDR1 and CDR2 are LNHDA and SQIVND (reference sequence). This CDR3 spans 16 amino acids. Germline trimming cut 3 bases from V and 2 bases from J; bases unmatched to any gene: 8. The CDR3 loop reads CASSIQGGQGPYEQYF. The CDR3 DNA reads as TGTGCCAGTAGTATCCAAGGGGGACAGGGCCCCTACGAGCAGTACTTC.